These 32 T cell receptor beta chains came from one sample sequenced in a study of cytomegalovirus exposure and HLA in healthy donors. PCR used 60 Vbeta primers and 13 Jbeta primers. TCRdb keeps only in-frame clones here, not all; method: immunoSEQ multiplex PCR. Altogether roughly 200,000 clones are present, around a tenth being singletons, with the ten largest covering over 1%. Material for sequencing was PBMCs. These receptors came from a woman between 25 and 40 years old in good health and CMV-seropositive.

This clone was observed a handful of times. The V and J genes are TRBV13 and TRBJ2-5; D not resolved. Gene TRBJ2-7 matches the end of the DNA better, so the J call may be wrong. Germline V CDR1 and CDR2: PRHDT, FYEKMQ (reference sequence). The CDR3 runs to 13 residues. CDR3 protein: CASSFGHLGEQYF. For the CDR3, the DNA is TGTGCCAGCAGCTTTGGCCACCTGGGCGAGCAGTACTTC.

This clone was seen more than once but under ten times. The rearrangement links TRBV10-2 to TRBJ1-1; 9 bases are shared with TRBD1. CDR1 is WSHSY, CDR2 SAAADI, per germline. CDR3 length equals 13 residues. The J segment lost 0 bases and the V segment lost 10 bases, leaving 3 bases of the junction unmatched. The CDR3 protein is CATNRGLNTEAFF. In nucleotides, the CDR3 is TGCGCCACAAACAGGGGGCTGAACACTGAAGCTTTCTTT.

This chain uses TRBV18 with TRBJ2-7, with 7 positions matching TRBD2. The ends lost 3 bases at V and 4 bases at J; junction bases unmatched: 0. Germline V gives CDR1 KGHSH, CDR2 LQKENI. CDR3 size: 12 residues. CDR3 amino acids: CASSPGGYEQYF. The CDR3, as DNA: TGTGCCAGCTCACCGGGGGGGTACGAGCAGTACTTC.

This clone was observed a few times. The chain links TRBV2 to TRBJ2-7, with TRBD2 matching over 8 bases. Unmatched junction bases numbered 1, after V lost 4 bases and J lost 5 bases. Germline V gene sequence: CDR1 SNHLY, CDR2 FYNNEI. CDR3 length equals 12 residues. The CDR3 DNA reads as TGTGCCAGCAGTGGGACTAGCAACGAGCAGTACTTC. This encodes CASSGTSNEQYF. The full variable domain, its missing parts supplied by reference TRBV2 and TRBJ2-7, is EPEVTQTPSHQVTQMGQEVILRCVPISNHLYFYWYRQILGQKVEFLVSFYNNEISEKSEIFDDQFSVERPDGSNFTLKIRSTKLEDSAMYFCASSGTSNEQYFGPGTRLTVT.

The chain recombines TRBV2 with TRBJ2-2; 11 bases map to TRBD1. Germline assignment: CDR1 SNHLY and CDR2 FYNNEI. V was pared by 4 bases and J by 5 bases, with 6 bases of the junction left unmatched. CDR3 length: 16 residues. The CDR3 is CASSVPDRGQTGELFF. The CDR3 nucleotides are TGTGCCAGCAGTGTTCCGGACAGGGGGCAAACCGGGGAGCTGTTTTTT.

The J gene is TRBJ1-2, the V gene TRBV5-1, with D hard to call. The CDR3 length is 15 residues. Trimming removed 4 bases from V and 4 bases from J, with 17 bases in between. Germline V lookup: CDR1 SGHRS, CDR2 YFSETQ. CDR3 DNA sequence: TGCGCCAGCAGCCTCTCCGACACAGCAAGCTATGGCTACACCTTC. Translation gives CASSLSDTASYGYTF.

The chain carries TRBV11-3 and TRBJ2-2; D may be TRBD1 (5 bases). Between the trimmed V and J ends, which lost 1 base and 6 bases, there was a span of 15 bases. This CDR3 is built from 16 residues. Germline V gene lookup returns CDR1 SGHNT and CDR2 YENEEA. CDR3 nucleotides: TGTGCCAGCAGCTTAGTTTGGGGCGTGAGCTCCGGGGAGCTGTTTTTT. It encodes CASSLVWGVSSGELFF.

This chain links TRBV25-1 with TRBJ2-7, with a possible D match to TRBD1 (5 bases). The CDR3 is 14 residues long. Germline loops: CDR1 MGHDK, CDR2 SYGVNS. Trimming cost V 1 base and J 3 bases, with 10 bases left between them. This CDR3 reads CASSEWGRIYEQYF. In DNA, the CDR3 is TGTGCCAGCAGTGAATGGGGCAGGATCTACGAGCAGTACTTC.

There are a few counts of this clone. This chain connects TRBV5-1 to TRBJ1-2; 9 nucleotides match TRBD1. Germline CDR1 is SGHRS and CDR2 is YFSETQ. The CDR3 extends over 15 amino acids. The junction had 8 bases not matched to a gene; V was cut back by 0 bases and J by 8 bases. CDR3 DNA sequence: TGCGCCAGCAGCTTGGGGCATACAGGGGGCGACGGCTACACCTTC. As protein: CASSLGHTGGDGYTF.

By share, this clone ranks as medium-sized. This chain joins TRBV6-5 and TRBJ2-6; TRBD2 aligns across 8 bases. Unmatched junction bases numbered 3, after V lost 8 bases and J lost 0 bases. The CDR3 extends over 15 amino acids. Germline V CDR1 and CDR2: MNHEY, SVGAGI. The CDR3 region is CASRSGSSGANVLTF. CDR3 nucleotide sequence: TGTGCCAGCCGCAGCGGGAGCTCTGGGGCCAACGTCCTGACTTTC.

The chain has TRBV18 and TRBJ2-3; D may be TRBD1 (5 bases). The germline V gene has CDR1 KGHSH and CDR2 LQKENI. The CDR3 runs 15 residues. V was pared by 3 bases and J by 0 bases, with 10 bases between. The CDR3 DNA is TGTGCCAGCTCACCTCGGACACATAGCACAGATACGCAGTATTTT. This translates into CASSPRTHSTDTQYF.

The V call is TRBV6-1, the J call TRBJ1-1; a weak D match, TRBD1 (6 bases). The CDR3 sequence is 16 residues long. Germline V gene lookup returns CDR1 MNHNS and CDR2 SASEGT. V was clipped by 4 bases and J by 5 bases, with 20 bases between them. The chain's CDR3 is CASSGGWGGVGTEAFF. The CDR3 coding sequence is TGTGCCAGCAGTGGTGGTTGGGGGGGCGTGGGGACTGAAGCTTTCTTT.

This chain connects TRBV30 to TRBJ2-6; perhaps TRBD1 as D (5 bases). The germline V gene has CDR1 GTSNPN and CDR2 SVGIG (reference sequence). Trimming pared 3 bases from V and 2 bases from J, leaving 11 bases between. The CDR3 runs to 15 residues. CDR3 in DNA: TGTGCCTGGAGGCCCCCGACAGCTGGGGCCAACGTCCTGACTTTC. It codes for CAWRPPTAGANVLTF.

This clone was counted a few times. In DNA form, the CDR3 reads TGTGCCAGTAGTATAGTCCAGGGCGACTATGGCTACACCTTC. Its translation is CASSIVQGDYGYTF. The chain joins TRBV19 to TRBJ1-2, with D possibly being TRBD1 (5 bases). CDR1 is LNHDA, CDR2 SQIVND, per germline (reference sequence). CDR3 length: 14 amino acids. Trimming pared 1 base from V and 3 bases from J, leaving 9 bases between.

V gene TRBV27 combines with J gene TRBJ1-2, with D tentatively TRBD1 (5 bases). V was shortened by 3 bases and J by 6 bases, with 8 bases between the two germline ends. The CDR3 is 12 residues long. Germline V lookup: CDR1 MNHEY, CDR2 SMNVEV (reference sequence). The CDR3 loop is CASSFAGNGYTF. The CDR3 region has the DNA TGTGCCAGCAGTTTCGCAGGGAATGGCTACACCTTC.

This clone has a handful of counts. Other DNA sequences within the sample encode an identical CDR3. The rearrangement links TRBV19 to TRBJ2-3; D remains ambiguous. Germline V gene data show CDR1 as LNHDA and CDR2 as SQIVND (reference sequence). Trimming cost V 3 bases and J 0 bases, with 4 bases left between them. The CDR3 consists of 13 residues. CDR3: CASSIQSTDTQYF. In DNA, the CDR3 is TGTGCCAGTAGTATTCAGAGCACAGATACGCAGTATTTT.

This clone was seen only once. The chain couples TRBV7-2 to TRBJ2-7; the match to TRBD2 covers 10 bases. CDR3 length: 15 amino acids. The V gene's germline CDR1 is SGHTA and CDR2 FQGNSA. V was clipped by 3 bases and J by 7 bases; unmatched bases: 9. The CDR3 sequence: CASSFTSGIGGEQYF. CDR3 in DNA: TGTGCCAGCAGCTTTACTAGCGGGATAGGGGGGGAGCAGTACTTC. Full variable domain (outside the CDR3, taken from reference TRBV7-2 and TRBJ2-7): GAGVSQSPSNKVTEKGKDVELRCDPISGHTALYWYRQSLGQGLEFLIYFQGNSAPDKSGLPSDRFSAERTGGSVSTLTIQRTQQEDSAVYLCASSFTSGIGGEQYFGPGTRLTVT.

The CDR3 DNA sequence: TGTGCCAGCAGCTCCGGGACTGCTTACGAGCAGTACTTC. The encoded protein is CASSSGTAYEQYF. The chain joins TRBV5-6 to TRBJ2-5; a possible D gene is TRBD2 (6 bases). The better agreement between TRBJ2-7 and the DNA end casts doubt on the J call. CDR1 is SGHDT, CDR2 YYEEEE, per germline. The CDR3 totals 13 residues.

J is TRBJ1-1 and V is TRBV13; D is unclear. This CDR3 is built from 11 residues. Germline values: CDR1 PRHDT, CDR2 FYEKMQ (reference sequence). Trimming left V 2 bases short and J 10 bases short, with 8 bases between. The CDR3, as DNA: TGTGCCAGCAGCTTAAACGTTAGAGCTTTCTTT. Its translation is CASSLNVRAFF.

This clone was seen a few times. The rearrangement links TRBV18 to TRBJ2-5, with a weak D call TRBD1 (5 bases). The CDR3 covers 14 residues. With 5 bases removed from V and 1 base from J, the gap between germline ends came to 11 bases. Looked up from germline, CDR1 is KGHSH and CDR2 is LQKENI. The CDR3 sequence: CASSAGTGQETQYF. The CDR3 DNA follows: TGTGCCAGCTCAGCCGGAACAGGCCAAGAGACCCAGTACTTC.

V usage is TRBV6-6 and J usage is TRBJ2-7, with TRBD2 as a possible D gene (6 bases). The CDR3 is made up of 12 amino acids. Germline V CDR1 and CDR2: MNHNY, SVGAGI (reference sequence). V gave up 6 bases and J gave up 6 bases, with 12 bases separating them. CDR3 region: CASSPTRIEQYF. CDR3 nucleotides: TGTGCCAGCAGCCCGACTAGGATCGAGCAGTACTTC.

In DNA form, the CDR3 reads TGTGCCAGCAGTGACTGGGGGCCCCCGGGCTATGGCAATGAGCAGTTCTTC. Translated, it gives CASSDWGPPGYGNEQFF. J is TRBJ2-1 and V is TRBV6-4, with D possibly TRBD1 on 6 matching bases. CDR1 and CDR2 from the germline V gene are MRHNA and SNTAGT. V lost 1 base to trimming and J lost 6 bases, with 19 bases between them. CDR3 length equals 17 residues.

This clone was detected a few times. The chain recombines TRBV19 with TRBJ2-1; no clear D. This CDR3 comprises 14 residues. Trimming left V 6 bases short and J 8 bases short, with 17 bases between. Germline V gives CDR1 LNHDA, CDR2 SQIVND (reference sequence). CDR3 DNA: TGTGCCAGTAGAAGTCAGGCCGACCCCTATGAGCAGTTCTTC. Protein: CASRSQADPYEQFF.

This chain links TRBV9 with TRBJ1-1; TRBD1 matches 10 bases. Trimming took 4 bases from V and 4 from J; bases not matched to a gene: 10. The length of the CDR3 is 16 residues. CDR1 SGDLS and CDR2 YYNGEE come from the germline V gene. Here the CDR3 reads CASSPLGTGASTEAFF. Here the CDR3 DNA reads TGTGCCAGCAGCCCTCTGGGGACAGGGGCCTCCACTGAAGCTTTCTTT.

This chain links TRBV6-1 with TRBJ1-2; D unclear. V lost 5 bases, J lost 5 bases, and 15 bases lay in between. The CDR3 length is 14 residues. CDR1 is MNHNS and CDR2 is SASEGT in the germline V gene. This CDR3 is CASSLHYGGYGYTF. Written as DNA, the CDR3 is TGTGCCAGCAGTCTTCACTACGGTGGGTATGGCTACACCTTC.

This clone appeared a few times. V and J are TRBV9 and TRBJ2-2; 7 nucleotides line up with TRBD1. Germline V CDR1 and CDR2: SGDLS, YYNGEE. The CDR3 covers 15 residues. V dropped 4 bases and J dropped 0; count of bases not matched to a gene: 3. DNA of the CDR3: TGTGCCAGCAGCTACAGGGGACCGAACACCGGGGAGCTGTTTTTT. Translation: CASSYRGPNTGELFF.

This clone was seen only a few times. The V gene is TRBV7-9, the J gene TRBJ2-2; D is perhaps TRBD2 (6 bases). With 2 bases removed from V and 1 base from J, the gap between germline ends came to 11 bases. Germline CDR1 is SEHNR and CDR2 is FQNEAQ (reference sequence). This CDR3 comprises 16 residues. As DNA, the CDR3 is TGTGCCAGCAGCTTACCCGGCGGGAAGAACACCGGGGAGCTGTTTTTT. It codes for CASSLPGGKNTGELFF.

This clone was detected only a few times. The rearrangement uses TRBV27 and TRBJ2-1; 10 bases align to TRBD2. The CDR3 covers 17 residues. Trimming cost V 3 bases and J 3 bases; bases outside gene matches: 8. The germline V gene has CDR1 MNHEY and CDR2 SMNVEV (reference sequence). The CDR3 sequence is CASSLYSGRFLYNEQFF. In nucleotides, the CDR3 is TGTGCCAGCAGTTTGTATAGCGGGAGGTTTCTCTACAATGAGCAGTTCTTC.

The table lists this clone with a few counts. This chain joins TRBV11-2 and TRBJ2-5, with D possibly TRBD2 on 6 matching bases. Per germline, CDR1 SGHAT and CDR2 FQNNGV. With 3 bases removed from V and 5 bases from J, the gap between germline ends came to 16 bases. This CDR3 region has 15 residues. The CDR3 DNA is TGTGCCAGCAGCTTGCGGGGTATGCGTCCGGAGACCCAGTACTTC. Protein: CASSLRGMRPETQYF.

The J gene is TRBJ2-2, the V gene TRBV21-1; TRBD2, the table's D call, lacks a check against the DNA. TRBV21-1 is recorded as a pseudogene. The CDR3 totals 16 residues. CDR3 sequence (DNA): TGTGCCAGCAGCAAAGGGAGCGGGAGGCCGCCCGGGGAGCTGTTTTTT. Translation gives CASSKGSGRPPGELFF.

This sequence joins TRBV9 and TRBJ2-1; D is perhaps TRBD2 (6 bases). CDR3 length: 16 amino acids. V was shortened by 2 bases and J by 9 bases, with 21 bases between the two germline ends. Looked up from germline, CDR1 is SGDLS and CDR2 is YYNGEE. As DNA, the CDR3 is TGTGCCAGCAGCGTCTCGGGACTCCCCGAACTGGGTGAGCAGTTCTTC. This codes for CASSVSGLPELGEQFF.

The chain uses TRBV6-1 and TRBJ1-5; D ambiguous. The V gene lost 4 bases and the J gene lost 0 bases, with 7 bases spanning the gap. Germline V gene sequence: CDR1 MNHNS, CDR2 SASEGT. This CDR3 is 14 amino acids long. DNA for the CDR3: TGTGCCAGCAGTGCCCTTTATAGCAATCAGCCCCAGCATTTT. Amino acid sequence: CASSALYSNQPQHF.